The clone carrying this T cell receptor (beta chain) was counted between two and nine times. The data belong to a study of blood T cells in healthy people across ages. The CDR3 has 14 amino acids. V was pared by 5 bases and J by 0 bases, with 10 bases between. The germline gives CDR1 SGHVS, CDR2 FQNEAQ. Using a J-beta primer mix together with a sample-barcoded 5' primer, a second PCR was run for roughly 7 to 11 cycles. One entry per CDR3 protein, called by TCRdb with MiXCR from the 5' RACE reads. The sample consists of 760,000 or so distinct CDR3 sequences, around 25% of them appearing once. These data were also filed under a second study, of T cells of mothers and their children.

Sequencing used blood. V and J are TRBV7-8 and TRBJ2-5, with no clear D. The receptor was isolated from a boy aged 5-17 years in good health. The CDR3 sequence: CASSPTPYQETQYF. The CDR3 DNA reads as TGTGCCAGCAGCCCGACCCCGTACCAAGAGACCCAGTACTTC. Supplemented by reference TRBV7-8 and TRBJ2-5, the full variable domain reads GAGVSQSPRYKVAKRGQDVALRCDPISGHVSLFWYQQALGQGPEFLTYFQNEAQLDKSGLPSDRFFAERPEGSVSTLKIQRTQQEDSAVYLCASSPTPYQETQYFGPGTRLLVL.